This T cell receptor (beta chain) was recorded in a study of cytomegalovirus exposure and HLA in healthy donors. Study-wide results and caveats: TCR beta V- and J-gene trimming, according to a later analysis, was linked to a missense DCLRE1C variant. When a later analysis compared HLA-associated TCR beta chains with equally common others, the HLA-associated chains turned out to be more clonally expanded and to have lower generation probabilities.

A multiplex PCR was run with 60 Vbeta primers and 13 Jbeta primers. Sequencing used immunoSEQ multiplex PCR; TCRdb keeps in-frame clones, though not all of them. Among 150,000 to 200,000 clones listed, 80% to 90% were seen once. The CDR3 sequence is 15 residues long. The V end lost 3 bases, the J end lost 4 bases, and 15 bases lay between the germline ends. Concerning this clone: Its antigen remains unknown.

The chain couples TRBV23-1 to TRBJ1-2, with D possibly matching TRBD1 (5 bases). Being an ORF, TRBV23-1 has a function that is uncertain. This sequence was found in a young man in good health and CMV-seropositive. The sequencing input was PBMCs. The CDR3 here is CASSHGRVVGYGYTF. CDR3 DNA: TGCGCCAGCAGTCATGGCAGGGTGGTTGGCTATGGCTACACCTTC.